This TCR beta chain was sequenced in a study of shared clonotypes between healthy human individuals (dated by TCRdb to between 2020 and 2021). In terms of the full investigation: A couple of women and a few men aged 18 to 49 years were included in the cohort. For each donor, three plates each were used for CD4 naive and CD4 memory, two plates were used for CD8 naive, and one plate was used for CD8 memory. To estimate repertoire size and how much clonotypes are shared between individuals, the study performed deep sequencing of blood TCR repertoires from a handful of healthy adults. To increase sequencing depth and limit assay-specific biases, different laboratories used diverse techniques to prepare libraries and sequence TCR repertoires. Each donor's leukapheresis produced roughly between roughly 0.85 and 10 billion PBMCs.

TCR CDR3 regions were amplified from genomic DNA by multiplex PCR using the deep immunoSEQ assay. Extracted genomic DNA from each cell subset was spread evenly across all wells of several immunoSEQ 96-well plates, with each plate serving as a replicate. For sorted subsets, approximately 190 ng of genomic DNA, equivalent to 25,000 to 35,000 T cell genomes, went into each replicate PCR. The purified libraries were quantified using a Qubit 3.0 fluorometer, sized with a Bioanalyzer 2100, and then quantified again using the KAPA Library Quantification kit. Every immunoSEQ 96-well plate was sequenced on a separate single-read 150-cycle Illumina NextSeq 550 flow cell. The paper's data handling went like this. The immunoSEQ output contained only junctional sequences without quality scores, so filtering could not match that applied to full-length reads. To assign V/J genes and CDR3, sequences were annotated against IMGT germline references using PyIR, a Python wrapper for IgBLAST v1.9. Reads were filtered out if the reads had weak V/J assignments (E-value above 1e-6), no CDR3, stop codons, out-of-frame junctions, or ambiguous translated residues. V3J clonotypes were defined as sequences sharing the same inferred V gene, J gene, and CDR3 amino acid sequence. Percentage overlap between repertoires was computed as shared unique clonotypes divided by the size of the smaller repertoire. Repertoire richness was assessed with RTK rarefaction, the Chao1 estimator, and Recon v2.1 estimates of unobserved clonotypes. Generation probabilities were computed with OLGA for all TCRbeta clonotypes obtained by the gDNA method from several donors. TCRdb stores this immuneACCESS table with in-frame sequences only. Part of the clones is absent; in the studies checked, under half of the shortfall reflects unresolved V genes, and no reason is known for the rest. V and J calls plus clone size are reproduced from that table; the DNA served to infer D and trimming. In all, the sample holds about 2.3 million clones, and around 92% of those were seen once. Jointly, the top ten make up 0.37% of the sample.

Beyond this particular receptor, the publication reports: When a handful of donors were compared, the shared fraction of clonotypes was 5% to 6.5% for naive CD4, approximately 3.3% for naive CD8, 2.3% for memory CD4, and 0.4% for memory CD8. Because the study included a small number of donors, the genetic and exposure-history diversity represented was limited. Pairwise subsampling indicated that sequencing depth was expected to affect the degree of clonotype sharing among donors. Sampling was limited to blood, and TCR repertoires in tissue likely differ from TCR repertoires in blood. Estimated clonotype richness was generally larger for naive than for memory subsets. Even with the large sequencing depth, rarefaction of the sorted-subset datasets indicated that sequencing was incomplete. Compared with non-shared clonotypes, clonotypes shared by all four sorted-subset donors had higher generation probabilities.

In the germline V gene, CDR1 corresponds to SGHTA and CDR2 to FQGNSA. For this chain, trimming is 1 base at the V end and 4 bases at the J end, and the number of junction bases without a gene match is 9. The CDR3 goes from the cysteine to the phenylalanine over 16 residues. Only the CDR3 portion is preserved as DNA: 48 bases, with reading frame beginning at the first base. As to this clone: The specificity of this receptor is unknown. No much larger clone exists at a distance of one base, and base qualities are not known.

Donors were healthy HIV-negative adults with no recently reported acute infections or vaccinations. Only Caucasian adults living in Nashville, Tennessee, USA were represented among the donors. CD4+ T cells were enriched by magnetic negative selection; naive cells were then positively selected on CD45RA, and the negative fraction formed the memory subset. Blood was collected by leukapheresis, and PBMCs were isolated by Ficoll-Histopaque density gradient centrifugation and then cryopreserved in liquid nitrogen vapor phase. Analytical flow cytometry was used to check the purity and quantity of each magnetically sorted T cell population. Genomic DNA was isolated from each sorted fraction and quantified by UV absorbance on a Nanodrop 2000c.

The TCR comes from a man between 18 and 29 years old in good health. Some clones in this sample may be carry-over from other donors' samples. Sequenced material: naive CD4+ T cells from PBMCs. The cell subset or site label, read with the paper, signifies: CD45RA+ positively selected. Recombination linked TRBV7-2 to TRBJ2-7, and 8 junction bases match TRBD2. The CDR3: CASSLGPLAGLYEQYF. The nucleotide sequence is given as TGTGCCAGCAGCTTAGGTCCTCTAGCGGGCCTGTACGAGCAGTACTTC. Reference TRBV7-2 and TRBJ2-7 genes cover what lies past the CDR3, so the full variable domain is GAGVSQSPSNKVTEKGKDVELRCDPISGHTALYWYRQSLGQGLEFLIYFQGNSAPDKSGLPSDRFSAERTGGSVSTLTIQRTQQEDSAVYLCASSLGPLAGLYEQYFGPGTRLTVT.